Following are 21 T cell receptor beta chains from one sample sequenced in a study of cytomegalovirus exposure and HLA in healthy donors. PCR primers comprised 60 Vbeta and 13 Jbeta primers. Sequencing used immunoSEQ multiplex PCR; TCRdb keeps in-frame clones, though not all of them. Of about 170,000 clones listed, around 80% are singletons. The sample was PBMCs. The receptors were gathered from a woman aged 45 to 65 in good health and CMV-seropositive.

The gene calls are TRBV27 and TRBJ1-2; D ambiguous. The CDR3 runs 13 residues. CDR1 and CDR2 from the germline V gene are MNHEY and SMNVEV (reference sequence). Deletions cut 3 bases from V and 2 bases from J, with 7 bases between. The CDR3 protein is CASSFGGNYGYTF. CDR3 sequence (DNA): TGTGCCAGCAGTTTCGGAGGGAACTATGGCTACACCTTC.

The V gene is TRBV9, the J gene TRBJ1-2; 7 nucleotides agree with TRBD1. The J segment lost 8 bases and the V segment lost 4 bases, leaving 8 bases of the junction unmatched. This CDR3 spans 13 amino acids. Germline CDR1 is SGDLS and CDR2 is YYNGEE. CDR3 nucleotide sequence: TGTGCCAGCAGCAGAGAGAACAGGGGAGGCTACACCTTC. Its translation: CASSRENRGGYTF.

This clone showed up just a few times. The chain carries TRBV9 and TRBJ1-1; 8 nucleotides agree with TRBD1. Trimming at V came to 3 bases and at J to 3 bases, leaving 7 bases not matched to a gene. This CDR3 comprises 15 residues. Per germline, CDR1 SGDLS and CDR2 YYNGEE. The CDR3: CASSAQQGGYTEAFF. The CDR3 bases are TGTGCCAGCAGCGCCCAACAGGGGGGATACACTGAAGCTTTCTTT.

This clone was seen just once. The chain is built from TRBV7-8 and TRBJ2-7; 11 nucleotides align to TRBD2. V shed 6 bases, J shed 2 bases, and the junction held 3 bases outside the gene matches. The CDR3 spans 14 residues. Germline CDR1 SGHVS, CDR2 FQNEAQ. CDR3 residues: CASSLTSGAYEQYF. Here the CDR3 DNA reads TGTGCCAGCAGTTTGACTAGCGGGGCCTACGAGCAGTACTTC. Full variable domain (rest looked up from reference TRBV7-8 and TRBJ2-7): GAGVSQSPRYKVAKRGQDVALRCDPISGHVSLFWYQQALGQGPEFLTYFQNEAQLDKSGLPSDRFFAERPEGSVSTLKIQRTQQEDSAVYLCASSLTSGAYEQYFGPGTRLTVT.

The gene calls are TRBV5-1 and TRBJ1-1; D is uncertain. Trimming stripped 0 bases from V and 4 bases from J, with 10 bases between. CDR1 is SGHRS, CDR2 YFSETQ, per germline. The CDR3 runs to 14 residues. The CDR3 region has the DNA TGCGCCAGCAGCTTGGCGGCAGGTTCCACTGAAGCTTTCTTT. This codes for CASSLAAGSTEAFF.

This clone was counted once. The J gene is TRBJ2-3, the V gene TRBV19, with 10 positions matching TRBD1. This CDR3 is 19 amino acids long. With 4 bases clipped from V and 0 bases from J, the junction kept 13 bases outside the gene matches. CDR1 and CDR2 (germline): LNHDA, SQIVND (reference sequence). DNA of the CDR3: TGTGCCAGTAGTACCCGGAGACAGGGGGCAATTACTAGCACAGATACGCAGTATTTT. Translation: CASSTRRQGAITSTDTQYF.

In regard to this clone: The junction differs from germline at one of its ends, possibly a read error. V and J are TRBV7-9 and TRBJ1-5, with 9 bases aligning to TRBD1. From germline, CDR1 is SEHNR and CDR2 FQNEAQ (reference sequence). The CDR3 has 16 residues. CDR3 loop: CSSSPGTGISNQPQHF. CDR3 DNA sequence: TGTTCCAGCAGCCCCGGGACAGGGATTAGCAATCAGCCCCAGCATTTT.

This chain links TRBV5-4 with TRBJ2-1; 10 positions match TRBD2. This CDR3 is built from 15 residues. Losses at the gene ends were 0 bases for V and 8 bases for J; bases not matched to a gene: 5. Germline V CDR1 and CDR2: SGHNT, YYREEE (reference sequence). The DNA of the CDR3 is TGTGCCAGCAGCTTGGTTGCTAGCGGGGGCGATGAGCAGTTCTTC. Encoded protein: CASSLVASGGDEQFF.

This clone was detected only once. The CDR3 nucleotides are TGTGCCAGCAGTTTATCATTTGATTTCGTGGGCCGTTATCGCCAAGAGACCCAGTACTTC. Amino acid sequence: CASSLSFDFVGRYRQETQYF. The J gene is TRBJ2-5, the V gene TRBV27; D unresolved. The V and J ends lost 0 bases and 1 base respectively, with 24 bases between them. This CDR3 is 20 amino acids long. Germline assignment: CDR1 MNHEY and CDR2 SMNVEV (reference sequence).

CDR3 bases: TGTGCCAGCAGTTACTCAGGGGGCTGGGGTGACGAGCAGTACTTC. Translated, it gives CASSYSGGWGDEQYF. The rearrangement uses TRBV6-6 and TRBJ2-7, with TRBD1 matching 7 bases. There are 15 residues in the CDR3. Germline V gene lookup returns CDR1 MNHNY and CDR2 SVGAGI (reference sequence). V lost 0 bases to trimming and J lost 5 bases; unmatched junction nucleotides: 7.

This clone came up once. The chain joins TRBV30 to TRBJ2-2, with D tentatively TRBD2 (5 bases). Germline values: CDR1 GTSNPN, CDR2 SVGIG (reference sequence). Trimming cost V 0 bases and J 5 bases, with 7 bases left between them. The CDR3 spans 13 residues. CDR3 DNA sequence: TGTGCCTGGAGTGTACGGAGGACCGGGGAGCTGTTTTTT. Translating gives CAWSVRRTGELFF.

DNA of the CDR3: TGTGCCTGGAGTGTGGGGGGGCCCAGCACAGATACGCAGTATTTT. As protein: CAWSVGGPSTDTQYF. The chain is built from TRBV30 and TRBJ2-3, with D possibly TRBD2 on 7 matching bases. The CDR3 runs 15 residues. Per the germline V gene, CDR1 is GTSNPN and CDR2 is SVGIG (reference sequence). V was shortened by 0 bases and J by 0 bases, with 10 bases between the two germline ends. The full variable domain, rest sourced from reference TRBV30 and TRBJ2-3, is SQTIHQWPATLVQPVGSPLSLECTVEGTSNPNLYWYRQAAGRGLQLLFYSVGIGQISSEVPQNLSASRPQDRQFILSSKKLLLSDSGFYLCAWSVGGPSTDTQYFGPGTRLTVL.

The chain has TRBV27 and TRBJ1-4; 7 nucleotides match TRBD1. V trimming: 5 bases; J trimming: 3 bases; junction bases outside the gene matches: 6. Germline CDR1 MNHEY, CDR2 SMNVEV (reference sequence). The CDR3 totals 15 residues. CDR3 amino acids: CASSRQGRPNEKLFF. CDR3 nucleotide sequence: TGTGCCAGCAGTCGACAGGGTAGACCTAATGAAAAACTGTTTTTT. The full variable domain, its missing parts supplied by reference TRBV27 and TRBJ1-4, is EAQVTQNPRYLITVTGKKLTVTCSQNMNHEYMSWYRQDPGLGLRQIYYSMNVEVTDKGDVPEGYKVSRKEKRNFPLILESPSPNQTSLYFCASSRQGRPNEKLFFGSGTQLSVL.

The gene calls are TRBV19 and TRBJ2-3, with TRBD2 as a possible D gene (5 bases). There are 13 residues in the CDR3. The ends were cut back, 2 bases at V and 8 bases at J, with 11 bases in the middle. The germline V gene has CDR1 LNHDA and CDR2 SQIVND (reference sequence). The CDR3 coding sequence is TGTGCCAGTAGTATACAAGGGAGCGGTACGCAGTATTTT. The encoded protein is CASSIQGSGTQYF.

The V gene is TRBV7-3, the J gene TRBJ1-2, with 12 nucleotides matching TRBD1. Germline CDR1 reads SGHTA; CDR2 reads FQGTGA. Losses at the gene ends were 2 bases for V and 4 bases for J; bases not matched to a gene: 2. The CDR3 has 15 amino acids. CDR3 amino acids: CASSLWDRGPYGYTF. The CDR3 region has the DNA TGTGCCAGCAGCTTATGGGACAGGGGGCCCTATGGCTACACCTTC.

This rearrangement joins TRBV5-1 to TRBJ1-1; 8 bases fit TRBD1. CDR1 SGHRS and CDR2 YFSETQ come from the germline V gene. The ends lost 4 bases at V and 0 bases at J; junction bases unmatched: 5. The CDR3 sequence is 15 residues long. The CDR3 region is CASSRRQGLNTEAFF. In DNA, the CDR3 is TGCGCCAGCAGCCGCAGACAGGGGCTGAACACTGAAGCTTTCTTT.

The genes are TRBV13 and TRBJ2-7; 12 nucleotides align to TRBD2. Per germline, CDR1 PRHDT and CDR2 FYEKMQ (reference sequence). The CDR3 contains 14 residues. J was trimmed by 7 bases and V by 6 bases; bases with no gene match: 7. The CDR3 nucleotides are TGTGCCAGCAGTGCCGGGACTAGCGGGTTTGAGCAGTACTTC. Amino acid sequence: CASSAGTSGFEQYF.

CDR3 DNA: TGTGCCAGCAGCCCTCAGGGGAGCTATGGCTACACCTTC. Translation: CASSPQGSYGYTF. The chain is built from TRBV5-8 and TRBJ1-2; tentatively, D is TRBD1 (6 bases). Germline V gene data show CDR1 as SGHTS and CDR2 as YDEGEE. The CDR3 contains 13 residues. V was shortened by 4 bases and J by 4 bases, with 11 bases between the two germline ends.

V gene TRBV4-2 combines with J gene TRBJ2-7; 9 nucleotides agree with TRBD1. Germline assignment: CDR1 LGHNA and CDR2 YNFKEQ. This CDR3 is built from 15 residues. With V trimmed by 2 bases and J by 6 bases, 8 bases remained unmatched. In nucleotides, the CDR3 is TGTGCCAGCAGCCAATCGACAGGGGGAGTAGGCGAGCAGTACTTC. Encoded protein: CASSQSTGGVGEQYF.

The chain uses TRBV4-1 and TRBJ1-2; D possibly corresponds to TRBD1 (6 bases). CDR1 is MGHRA, CDR2 YSYEKL, per germline. Trimming cost V 3 bases and J 1 base, with 9 bases left between them. The CDR3 contains 14 residues. The CDR3 region has the DNA TGCGCCAGCAGCCAGGGGGCCAATAACTATGGCTACACCTTC. Its translation is CASSQGANNYGYTF.

The chain links TRBV15 to TRBJ1-4; D is perhaps TRBD1 (6 bases). The V and J ends lost 0 bases and 7 bases respectively, with 15 bases between them. Germline CDR1 and CDR2: LNHNV and YYDKDF (reference sequence). The CDR3 loop spans 16 amino acids. As DNA, the CDR3 is TGTGCCACCAGCAGAGATCGCTTCCAGGGGAGTGAAAAACTGTTTTTT. Translating gives CATSRDRFQGSEKLFF.